This T cell receptor beta chain was observed in a study of CD8+ T cells in alopecia areata. At the level of the study: Affected scalp percentage determined the severity score of treated patients. Findings and limits, study-wide: While patients received tofacitinib, many expanded lesional clones remained present in scalp and blood. Just one nonresponder means the tie between baseline CD8+ expansion and response stays uncertain.

This clone appeared a few times. What it binds is not known. Sequencing relied on a cDNA template that was reverse transcribed from extracted RNA. Profiled with immunoSEQ multiplex PCR; TCRdb holds only in-frame clones, not every one. Of about 200,000 clones in the sample, over 60% were seen once. Germline loops: CDR1 SQVTM, CDR2 ANQGSEA. Deletions cut 7 bases from V and 6 bases from J, with 19 bases between. The CDR3 is made up of 13 amino acids. Described treatment: oral pan-JAK inhibitor, 5-10 mg twice daily. Peripheral blood and lesional scalp punch biopsies were taken from alopecia areata patients.

Sequenced material: CD4+ T cells sorted from blood, taken at week 4, from a patient treated with tofacitinib. This clonotype was obtained from a human donor with alopecia areata. The rearrangement uses TRBV29-1 and TRBJ2-7, with D uncertain. CDR3 amino acids: CSARTNDGSEQYF. Here the CDR3 DNA reads TGCAGCGCCCGCACGAATGACGGCAGCGAGCAGTACTTC.